One and the same sample provided the 9 T cell receptor beta chains below, sequenced in a study of T cell repertoires in cytomegalovirus infection. TCRdb re-derived calls from the reads in MiXCR, one entry per CDR3 protein. The sample has a few hundred thousand distinct CDR3 sequences; 40% are singletons. These TCRs are of unknown antigen specificity. Sequencing was performed on cultured PBMCs, taken from culture after CMV antigen stimulation. Receptor source: a human donor in good health (CMV status not recorded). Some clones in this sample may be carry-over from other donors' samples.

This clonotype was found a few times. The V gene is TRBV27, the J gene TRBJ2-5; a weak D match, TRBD2 (5 bases). The CDR3 consists of 17 residues. Trimming took off 8 bases at V and 5 bases at J, with 27 bases between the two ends. Germline V lookup: CDR1 MNHEY, CDR2 SMNVEV (reference sequence). The CDR3 nucleotides read TGTGCCAGCTCACCGAGGGCGACCCCAGGCAGCAGGGAGACCCAGTACTTC. Translated: CASSPRATPGSRETQYF.

This clonotype occurred once. This chain uses TRBV7-6 with TRBJ1-3, with D uncertain. V lost 4 bases, J lost 7 bases, and 14 bases lay in between. Looked up from germline, CDR1 is SGHVS and CDR2 is FNYEAQ. CDR3 size: 14 residues. CDR3 sequence (DNA): TGTGCCAGCAGCTCACCGACGACCTGGAACACCATATATTTT. Encoded protein: CASSSPTTWNTIYF.

Ten or more counts support this clonotype. The rearrangement uses TRBV7-2 and TRBJ2-7; perhaps TRBD2 as D (5 bases). Germline assignment: CDR1 SGHTA and CDR2 FQGNSA. The V end lost 3 bases, the J end lost 3 bases, and 12 bases lay between the germline ends. The CDR3 has 14 residues. The CDR3 DNA follows: TGTGCCAGCAGCTTTAGCTTCGGAGGCTACGAGCAGTACTTC. This translates into CASSFSFGGYEQYF. Variable domain in full (rest from reference TRBV7-2 and TRBJ2-7): GAGVSQSPSNKVTEKGKDVELRCDPISGHTALYWYRQSLGQGLEFLIYFQGNSAPDKSGLPSDRFSAERTGGSVSTLTIQRTQQEDSAVYLCASSFSFGGYEQYFGPGTRLTVT.

The chain couples TRBV7-9 to TRBJ1-3; D is possibly TRBD1 (5 bases). The CDR3 length is 14 residues. V gave up 5 bases and J gave up 2 bases, with 10 bases separating them. The germline V gene has CDR1 SEHNR and CDR2 FQNEAQ (reference sequence). CDR3 loop: CASSHSGTGNTIYF. Here the CDR3 DNA reads TGTGCCAGCAGCCATTCAGGGACTGGAAACACCATATATTTT.

This clonotype was observed a few times. The V and J genes are TRBV12-5 and TRBJ2-1; possibly TRBD2 for D (6 bases). CDR1 and CDR2 from the germline V gene are LGHNT and FRNRAP. V was pared by 6 bases and J by 4 bases, with 10 bases between. CDR3 length: 13 residues. This chain's CDR3 is CASGRDGYNEQFF. CDR3 DNA: TGTGCTAGTGGGCGGGACGGTTACAATGAGCAGTTCTTC.

V gene TRBV12-5 combines with J gene TRBJ2-1; D not certain. V lost 1 base to trimming and J lost 8 bases, with 12 bases between them. In germline, CDR1 is LGHNT, CDR2 FRNRAP. CDR3 length equals 14 residues. The CDR3 loop reads CASGLGASVYEQFF. CDR3 coding DNA: TGTGCTAGTGGTTTGGGGGCGAGCGTTTATGAGCAGTTCTTC.

The chain is built from TRBV9 and TRBJ2-3, with D tentatively TRBD2 (6 bases). The V gene's germline CDR1 is SGDLS and CDR2 YYNGEE. The CDR3 spans 15 residues. Trimming cost V 4 bases and J 2 bases, with 14 bases left between them. In DNA form, the CDR3 reads TGTGCCAGCAGCCCCGGGCTAGCGATCACAGATACGCAGTATTTT. As protein: CASSPGLAITDTQYF.

This chain joins TRBV7-2 and TRBJ2-3; D gene uncertain. The CDR3 is made up of 15 amino acids. Germline values: CDR1 SGHTA, CDR2 FQGNSA. V was shortened by 5 bases and J by 4 bases, with 16 bases between the two germline ends. Written as DNA, the CDR3 is TGTGCCAGCAGCCGCCCCCGGGCCGGCGCAGATACGCAGTATTTT. The encoded protein is CASSRPRAGADTQYF.

V is TRBV27 and J is TRBJ2-1; D is possibly TRBD1 or TRBD2 (5 bases each). Germline values: CDR1 MNHEY, CDR2 SMNVEV (reference sequence). The CDR3 runs 16 residues. V lost 3 bases and J lost 5, with 17 bases in between. DNA for the CDR3: TGTGCCAGCAGTTTTAAGGGGAGACCCATGCACAATGAGCAGTTCTTC. Its protein is CASSFKGRPMHNEQFF.